This TCR beta chain was retrieved from a study of glioma-infiltrating T cells after dendritic cell vaccination. This CDR3 has 15 amino acids. Germline V CDR1 and CDR2: SNHLY, FYNNEI. V gave up 7 bases and J gave up 1 base, with 16 bases separating them. The data were produced by immunoSEQ multiplex PCR, yet TCRdb's version contains in-frame clones alone and is incomplete. The data hold more than 30,000 clones, with 90% observed a single time. Selection required adequate fresh-frozen tumor tissue plus more than two years' survival data. This clone was detected only once. The source was blood, collected before dendritic cell vaccination. This TCR was sampled from a human donor with glioblastoma. This chain joins TRBV2 and TRBJ1-1, with D possibly being TRBD1 (5 bases). The CDR3 bases are TGTGCCAGCACCGGAGGGGATTGGTCGAACACTGAAGCTTTCTTT. Amino acids: CASTGGDWSNTEAFF. Full variable domain (remainder filled in from reference TRBV2 and TRBJ1-1): EPEVTQTPSHQVTQMGQEVILRCVPISNHLYFYWYRQILGQKVEFLVSFYNNEISEKSEIFDDQFSVERPDGSNFTLKIRSTKLEDSAMYFCASTGGDWSNTEAFFGQGTRLTVV.